These T cell receptor beta chains were read from a single sample in a study of graft-versus-host responses after intestinal transplantation. The protocol was immunoSEQ multiplex PCR, while the TCRdb copy is restricted to in-frame clones and leaves out a portion. There are just over 20,000 clones in the sample; 40% to 45% occur only once, and approximately 1.6% lies in the top ten. The specimen comprised alloreactive CD8+ T cells from a mixed lymphocyte reaction culture, sampled before intestinal transplant. These receptors were obtained from a human patient who received an intestinal transplant. CDR3s include the opening cysteine and the closing phenylalanine or tryptophan. The D gene is left open where the match is weak. A clone size is listed for some rows: how often the clone was seen (once, few, many), or a class if it is expanded.

TRBV6-1	13	-	few	TRBJ1-5	CASSPGGNQPQHF	TGTGCCAGCAGTCCCGGGGGGAATCAGCCCCAGCATTTT
TRBV7-8	16	-	-	TRBJ2-4	CASSPSGGKAKNIQYF	TGTGCCAGCAGCCCAAGTGGGGGTAAAGCCAAAAACATTCAGTACTTC
TRBV7-2	14	-	once	TRBJ2-2	CASSFRPNTGELFF	TGTGCCAGCAGCTTTCGACCAAACACCGGGGAGCTGTTTTTT
TRBV7-7	15	-	few	TRBJ2-3	CASSPGLSGTDTQYF	TGTGCTAGCAGCCCAGGACTATCCGGCACAGATACGCAGTATTTT
TRBV25-1	13	-	-	TRBJ1-1	CASSVRRGTEAFF	TGTGCCAGCAGTGTCAGGCGGGGCACTGAAGCTTTCTTT
TRBV5-6	13	-	few	TRBJ2-5	CASSLGGWETQYF	TGTGCCAGCAGCTTAGGGGGGTGGGAGACCCAGTACTTC
TRBV7-3	15	TRBD2	-	TRBJ2-3	CASSLRLARTDTQYF	TGTGCCAGCAGCTTACGACTAGCGCGCACAGATACGCAGTATTTT
TRBV6-5	15	TRBD1	-	TRBJ2-1	CASSKWGQGANEQFF	TGTGCCAGCAGTAAGTGGGGACAGGGGGCAAATGAGCAGTTCTTC
TRBV10-3	13	TRBD1	-	TRBJ2-5	CAISERTGETQYF	TGTGCCATCAGTGAGAGGACAGGGGAGACCCAGTACTTC
TRBV19	14	-	medium-sized	TRBJ1-1	CASTSREGSAEAFF	TGTGCCAGTACCTCAAGAGAGGGTTCAGCTGAAGCTTTCTTT
TRBV5-4	13	TRBD1	-	TRBJ1-1	CASIGDRNTEAFF	TGTGCCAGCATCGGGGACAGGAACACTGAAGCTTTCTTT
TRBV5-1	13	-	few	TRBJ2-1	CASSLARYNEQFF	TGCGCCAGCAGCTTGGCACGGTACAATGAGCAGTTCTTC
TRBV28	15	TRBD2	medium-sized	TRBJ2-7	CASSFGGRGPYEQYF	TGTGCCAGCAGTTTTGGCGGGAGGGGACCCTACGAGCAGTACTTC
TRBV7-6	17	-	once	TRBJ1-4	CASSLGAAVRRIEKLFF	TGTGCCAGCAGCTTAGGGGCAGCCGTAAGGAGAATTGAAAAACTGTTTTTT
TRBV19	16	TRBD1	few	TRBJ1-2	CASSISTGTGGYGYTF	TGTGCCAGTAGTATTTCGACCGGGACAGGGGGCTATGGCTACACCTTC
TRBV9	14	TRBD1	-	TRBJ2-7	CASSRSGGVYEQYF	TGTGCCAGCAGCCGGTCAGGGGGTGTCTACGAGCAGTACTTC
TRBV4-1	13	-	-	TRBJ2-7	CASSQLTAYEQYF	TGCGCCAGCAGCCAACTCACGGCCTACGAGCAGTACTTC
TRBV10-3	14	-	-	TRBJ1-5	CAISEWGAHQPQHF	TGTGCCATCAGTGAATGGGGGGCCCATCAGCCCCAGCATTTT
TRBV7-8	16	-	-	TRBJ1-5	CASSLNSGDSNQPQHF	TGTGCCAGCAGCTTAAACAGTGGGGATAGCAATCAGCCCCAGCATTTT
TRBV12-5	13	-	-	TRBJ2-2	CASGSLYTGELFF	TGTGCTAGTGGTTCATTATACACCGGGGAGCTGTTTTTT
TRBV2	14	-	-	TRBJ1-5	CASSPTNSVQPQHF	TGTGCCAGCAGCCCGACTAACAGCGTTCAGCCCCAGCATTTT
TRBV5-1	15	TRBD1	few	TRBJ2-7	CASSPRTGPLYEQYF	TGCGCCAGCAGCCCTCGGACAGGGCCCCTCTACGAGCAGTACTTC
TRBV1	18	-	-	TRBJ2-3	CTSSQVSVRENCTDTQYF	TGCACCAGCAGCCAAGTGTCGGTGCGGGAGAACTGCACAGATACGCAGTATTTT
TRBV27	15	TRBD1	few	TRBJ2-7	CASSLYRGHSYEQYF	TGTGCCAGCAGTTTATACAGGGGCCACTCCTACGAGCAGTACTTC
TRBV6-5	14	TRBD2	few	TRBJ2-7	CASTLAGAGYEQYF	TGTGCCAGTACGCTAGCGGGAGCCGGCTACGAGCAGTACTTC
TRBV28	12	TRBD2	-	TRBJ2-3	CASSSSGKRQYF	TGTGCCAGCAGTTCCAGCGGGAAAAGGCAGTATTTT
TRBV6-6	13	-	-	TRBJ2-7	CASSMGAVYEQYF	TGTGCCAGCAGTATGGGGGCAGTCTACGAGCAGTACTTC
TRBV12-5	15	-	once	TRBJ2-1	CASGLIPGAGNEQFF	TGTGCTAGTGGTTTAATCCCAGGGGCTGGCAATGAGCAGTTCTTC
TRBV27	15	TRBD2	-	TRBJ2-1	CASSPGTSGNNEQFF	TGTGCCAGCAGTCCCGGGACTAGCGGCAACAATGAGCAGTTCTTC
TRBV30	13	-	-	TRBJ1-2	CAWRSGTYYGYTF	TGTGCCTGGAGGTCCGGGACGTACTATGGCTACACCTTC
TRBV5-1	15	-	-	TRBJ2-6	CASSLPSSGANVLTF	TGCGCCAGCAGCTTGCCCTCATCCGGGGCCAACGTCCTGACTTTC
TRBV27	13	-	-	TRBJ2-7	CASSLLFSLEQYF	TGTGCCAGCAGTTTATTATTTTCCCTCGAGCAGTACTTC
TRBV30	12	-	few	TRBJ2-3	CAWISGTDTQYF	TGTGCCTGGATTAGTGGCACAGATACGCAGTATTTT
TRBV7-9	11	-	few	TRBJ1-2	CASSRGAGYTF	TGTGCCAGCAGTCGAGGGGCTGGCTACACCTTC
TRBV29-1	12	TRBD1	-	TRBJ2-7	CSVKRTGPEQYF	TGCAGCGTGAAAAGGACAGGGCCCGAGCAGTACTTC
TRBV28	11	-	-	TRBJ1-1	CASSLFTEAFF	TGTGCCAGCAGTTTATTCACTGAAGCTTTCTTT
TRBV7-9	13	-	-	TRBJ2-2	CASRGTGNGELFF	TGTGCCAGCAGGGGTACAGGGAACGGGGAGCTGTTTTTT
TRBV5-1	15	-	-	TRBJ1-2	CASSLGWTDSYGYTF	TGCGCCAGCAGCCTCGGGTGGACCGACAGCTATGGCTACACCTTC
TRBV15	16	-	-	TRBJ2-4	CATGRGGNRDKNIQYF	TGTGCCACCGGCCGTGGCGGCAACAGGGACAAAAACATTCAGTACTTC
TRBV6-5	14	-	-	TRBJ2-7	CASSYLGGASEQYF	TGTGCCAGCAGTTACCTTGGGGGCGCGAGTGAGCAGTACTTC
TRBV6-1	14	TRBD2	-	TRBJ2-5	CASTAGGIGETQYF	TGTGCCAGCACCGCCGGGGGGATCGGGGAGACCCAGTACTTC
TRBV29-1	12	-	few	TRBJ2-1	CSVEPGDNEQFF	TGCAGCGTTGAGCCCGGGGACAATGAGCAGTTCTTC
TRBV2	16	TRBD2	-	TRBJ2-3	CASSELSSGSTDTQYF	TGTGCCAGCAGTGAACTCTCTAGCGGGAGCACAGATACGCAGTATTTT
TRBV7-9	14	-	-	TRBJ1-1	CASSLEVRDPEAFF	TGTGCCAGCAGCTTAGAGGTCAGGGATCCTGAAGCTTTCTTT
TRBV30	11	-	-	TRBJ2-3	CAWTRWDTQYF	TGTGCCTGGACCCGCTGGGATACGCAGTATTTT
TRBV11-2	16	TRBD2	-	TRBJ2-3	CASSPQGLAGADTQYF	TGTGCCAGCAGCCCACAGGGACTAGCGGGAGCAGATACGCAGTATTTT
TRBV18	13	-	few	TRBJ2-5	CASSPSGTEVQYF	TGTGCCAGCTCACCTTCTGGGACGGAGGTACAGTACTTC
TRBV7-3	13	-	-	TRBJ1-1	CASSRSQSTEAFF	TGTGCCAGCAGCCGATCCCAGAGCACTGAAGCTTTCTTT